This is a list of T cell receptor beta chains from one sample in a study of Ad26.COV2.S vaccination and SARS-CoV-2 variants. The protocol was immunoSEQ multiplex PCR, while the TCRdb copy is restricted to in-frame clones and leaves out a portion. This sample has around 350,000 clones, with about 85% found just once. The sequencing here drew on peripheral blood, taken in a trial of Ad26.COV2.S vaccine versus placebo. The origin of the receptors is a person aged 18-65 years who received the Ad26.COV2.S COVID-19 vaccine or a placebo. Both conserved end residues are part of each CDR3. D genes are given only for firm matches. Size is stated for part of the rows, as once, few or many counts, or as a class when the clone is expanded.

NA	TRBV13	TRBD1	TRBJ2-1	TGTGCCAGCAGCCAAACCAACAGGGGGGAGCAGTTCTTC	CASSQTNRGEQFF
NA	TRBV29-1	TRBD1	TRBJ1-6	TGCAGCGTTAAAGACTGGGACAGGAATAATTCACCCCTCCACTTT	CSVKDWDRNNSPLHF
NA	TRBV4-1	NA	TRBJ2-7	TGCGCCAGCAGCCAAGCAGAATTCTACGAGCAGTACTTC	CASSQAEFYEQYF
NA	TRBV5-4	NA	TRBJ2-7	TGTGCCAGCAGACCTACCGGGTCGCCGTCCTACGAGCAGTACTTC	CASRPTGSPSYEQYF
once	TRBV7-6	TRBD2	TRBJ2-3	TGTGCCAGCAGCCCAAGCGGGGGGTTGGGAGATACGCAGTATTTT	CASSPSGGLGDTQYF
NA	TRBV25-1	NA	TRBJ2-1	TGTGCCAGCCGTCCCGGCACCGGCTATGAGCAGTTCTTC	CASRPGTGYEQFF
NA	TRBV27	TRBD1	TRBJ2-2	TGTGCCAGCAGTTTTTTAGGACAGGGGTCCGGGGAGCTGTTTTTT	CASSFLGQGSGELFF
NA	TRBV18	NA	TRBJ2-7	TGTGCCAGCTCACCAATTCGCGGGTTTAATCCGGGGGAGCAGTACTTC	CASSPIRGFNPGEQYF
NA	TRBV27	NA	TRBJ2-5	TGTGCCAGCAGTTTAGAGGGGCAAGAGACCCAGTACTTC	CASSLEGQETQYF
NA	TRBV7-9	NA	TRBJ2-2	TGTGCCAGCAGCTTAGAGGAATACCACACCGGGGAGCTGTTTTTT	CASSLEEYHTGELFF
once	TRBV3-1/TRBV3-2	TRBD2	TRBJ2-7	TGTGCCAGCAGCCGTCCTGGCGGGAGGGAGTACGAGCAGTACTTC	CASSRPGGREYEQYF
few	TRBV3-1/TRBV3-2	NA	TRBJ2-3	TGTGCCAGCAGCCAAGTGCAGGGGAGCGCAACAGATACGCAGTATTTT	CASSQVQGSATDTQYF
NA	TRBV6-5	NA	TRBJ1-1	TGTGCCAGCAGTTCTCCGAACACTGAAGCTTTCTTT	CASSSPNTEAFF
NA	TRBV5-1	TRBD1	TRBJ1-1	TGCGCCAGCAATTCGGCAGGGGGCAGGGAAGCTTTCTTT	CASNSAGGREAFF
NA	TRBV27	NA	TRBJ2-5	TGTGCCAGCAGTTTCCTCGCCTTGGGGGGGACCCAGTACTTC	CASSFLALGGTQYF
few	TRBV11-2	NA	TRBJ2-2	TGTGCCAGCAGCAAGACCCGGGAAGTCACCGGGGAGCTGTTTTTT	CASSKTREVTGELFF
NA	TRBV2	TRBD1	TRBJ2-7	TGTGCCAGCATGGGGACAGGGAGAGGTTACGAGCAGTACTTC	CASMGTGRGYEQYF
NA	TRBV30	NA	TRBJ2-1	TGTGCCTGGGGACACGATAACAATGAGCAGTTCTTC	CAWGHDNNEQFF
NA	TRBV5-5	NA	TRBJ2-1	TGTGCCAGCAGCCGGACTGGAGGCCCCGATGAGCAGTTCTTC	CASSRTGGPDEQFF
NA	TRBV10-1	TRBD1	TRBJ2-5	TGCGCCAGCAGTAGGGACAGCCAAGAGACCCAGTACTTC	CASSRDSQETQYF
NA	TRBV5-5	TRBD1	TRBJ2-7	TGTGCCAGCAGCTTGGATAGCAGAGGGACAGGGGCGGGCGAGCAGTACTTC	CASSLDSRGTGAGEQYF
NA	TRBV29-1	TRBD2	TRBJ2-5	TGCAGCGTTGGGGGACCTACTAGCGGGAGGGAAGAGACCCAGTACTTC	CSVGGPTSGREETQYF
NA	TRBV10-2	TRBD1	TRBJ2-3	TGCGCCTCGTACAGGGGCCCGCTAAATATTCACACAGATACGCAGTATTTT	CASYRGPLNIHTDTQYF
NA	TRBV18	NA	TRBJ1-1	TGTGCCAGCTCACCATTTGTGGGGGCGGGGAACACTGAAGCTTTCTTT	CASSPFVGAGNTEAFF
NA	TRBV11-3	NA	TRBJ1-2	TGTGCCAGCAGCTTAGCCGGGGGTAATGGCTACACCTTC	CASSLAGGNGYTF
once	TRBV6-5	NA	TRBJ2-1	TGTGCCAGCAGTTCCTACGGAGGCAATGAGCAGTTCTTC	CASSSYGGNEQFF
NA	TRBV4-3	TRBD2	TRBJ2-7	TGCGCCAGCAGCCAAGCCATAGCGGGGGGAGCCTACGAGCAGTACTTC	CASSQAIAGGAYEQYF
few	TRBV18	TRBD1	TRBJ2-1	TGTGCCAGCTCACTACGACAGGGGGACAATGAGCAGTTCTTC	CASSLRQGDNEQFF
once	TRBV6-5	TRBD2	TRBJ2-1	TGTGCCAGCAGTTACTCGACTAGCGGTCACAATGAGCAGTTCTTC	CASSYSTSGHNEQFF
NA	TRBV5-4	NA	TRBJ1-1	TGTGCCAGCAGCTCCGGGTCCCAGCAACACACTGAAGCTTTCTTT	CASSSGSQQHTEAFF
NA	TRBV24-1	TRBD1	TRBJ2-3	TGTGCCACCAGTGACCGCGCACAGGGGATACACACAGATACGCAGTATTTT	CATSDRAQGIHTDTQYF
once	TRBV28	NA	TRBJ2-5	TGTGCCAGCAGTTTAGGGAGGTCCCAAGAGACCCAGTACTTC	CASSLGRSQETQYF
NA	TRBV7-9	NA	TRBJ1-4	TGTGCCAGCTCGAACCGGGTCGCGGTGGAAAAACTGTTTTTT	CASSNRVAVEKLFF
NA	TRBV9	NA	TRBJ2-7	TGTGCCAGCAGCGTAGGGGGCACGGAAACCTACGAGCAGTACTTC	CASSVGGTETYEQYF
NA	TRBV19	TRBD1	TRBJ1-5	TGTGCCAGTAGTATTTTAGGGGGCGGTTATCAGCCCCAGCATTTT	CASSILGGGYQPQHF
NA	TRBV30	NA	TRBJ2-5	TGTGCCTGGAGGGGCGGTTGGGAGACCCAGTACTTC	CAWRGGWETQYF
NA	TRBV5-1	TRBD2	TRBJ2-5	TGCGCCAGCAGCTTCGGGACTAAACAAGAGACCCAGTACTTC	CASSFGTKQETQYF
NA	TRBV20-1	NA	TRBJ2-7	TGCAGTGCTAGTACGCGGAGCTCCTACGAGCAGTACTTC	CSASTRSSYEQYF
once	TRBV5-4	TRBD2	TRBJ2-5	TGTGCCAGCAGCTTGTTTATATCTAGCGGGGGAGAAGAGACCCAGTACTTC	CASSLFISSGGEETQYF
NA	TRBV6-9	NA	TRBJ1-5	TGTGCCAGGGGCAGGGAGGAGTACAATCAGCCCCAGCATTTT	CARGREEYNQPQHF
NA	TRBV7-2	TRBD2	TRBJ2-1	TGTGCCAGCAGCTTAGATAGCGGGGGGGCATACAATGAGCAGTTCTTC	CASSLDSGGAYNEQFF
NA	TRBV18	NA	TRBJ2-4	TGTGCCAGCTCATCCCAGGGATCCAAAAACATTCAGTACTTC	CASSSQGSKNIQYF
few	TRBV3-1/TRBV3-2	TRBD2	TRBJ2-7	TGTGCCAGCAGCCCTCGGGGGGATGAGGGGGAGCAGTACTTC	CASSPRGDEGEQYF
NA	TRBV4-1	TRBD1	TRBJ2-7	TGCGCCAGCAGCGAGGGGGCCGGCTACGAGCAGTACTTC	CASSEGAGYEQYF
NA	TRBV3-1/TRBV3-2	NA	TRBJ1-2	TGTGCCAGCAGCTCTCCCAGGGGCACTAACTATGGCTACACCTTC	CASSSPRGTNYGYTF
once	TRBV5-1	NA	TRBJ2-2	TGCGCCAGCAGCCCTTCGTTACGCGGGCGGACCGGGGAGCTGTTTTTT	CASSPSLRGRTGELFF
few	TRBV10-2	NA	TRBJ1-6	TGCGCCAGCAAGGCGGACATAGGTTCACCCCTCCACTTT	CASKADIGSPLHF
NA	TRBV15	NA	TRBJ2-3	TGTGCCACCAGCACTCTAAAAGATACGCAGTATTTT	CATSTLKDTQYF
NA	TRBV18	NA	TRBJ2-7	TGTGCCAGCTCACCGGGGGCTGAGCAGTACTTC	CASSPGAEQYF
NA	TRBV5-1	TRBD2	TRBJ2-7	TGCGCCAGCAGCTTGGGACTAGCGGGGGGGCCCGAGCAGTACTTC	CASSLGLAGGPEQYF
NA	TRBV3-1/TRBV3-2	NA	TRBJ2-2	TGTGCCAGCAGCCAAGGGTTCTGGGGGTCCGGGGAGCTGTTTTTT	CASSQGFWGSGELFF